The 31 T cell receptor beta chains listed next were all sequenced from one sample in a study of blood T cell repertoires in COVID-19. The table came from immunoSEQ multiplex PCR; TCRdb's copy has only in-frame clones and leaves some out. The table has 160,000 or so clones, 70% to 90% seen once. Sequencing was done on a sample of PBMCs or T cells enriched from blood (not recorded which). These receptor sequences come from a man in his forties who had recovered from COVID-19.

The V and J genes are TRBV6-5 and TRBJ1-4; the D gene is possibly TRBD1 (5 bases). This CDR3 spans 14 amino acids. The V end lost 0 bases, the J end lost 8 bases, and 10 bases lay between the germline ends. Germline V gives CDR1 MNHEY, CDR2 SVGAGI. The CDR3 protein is CASSYSQGIEKLFF. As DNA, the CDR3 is TGTGCCAGCAGTTACTCCCAGGGAATCGAAAAACTGTTTTTT.

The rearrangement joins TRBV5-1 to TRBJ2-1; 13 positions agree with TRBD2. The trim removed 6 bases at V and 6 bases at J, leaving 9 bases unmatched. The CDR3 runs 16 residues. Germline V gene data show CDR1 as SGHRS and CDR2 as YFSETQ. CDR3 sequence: CASKPQLAGGLNEQFF. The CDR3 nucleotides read TGCGCCAGCAAGCCCCAACTAGCGGGGGGGCTCAATGAGCAGTTCTTC.

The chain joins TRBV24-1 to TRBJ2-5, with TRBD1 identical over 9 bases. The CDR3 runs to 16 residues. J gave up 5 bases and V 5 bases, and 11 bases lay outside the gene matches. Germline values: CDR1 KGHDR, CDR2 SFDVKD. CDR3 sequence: CATSAPDRGGEETQYF. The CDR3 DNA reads TGTGCCACCAGTGCCCCGGACAGGGGAGGGGAGGAGACCCAGTACTTC.

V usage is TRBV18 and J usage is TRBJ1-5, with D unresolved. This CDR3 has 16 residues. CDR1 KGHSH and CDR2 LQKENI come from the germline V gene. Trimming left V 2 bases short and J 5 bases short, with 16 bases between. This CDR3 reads CASSPSGTVAYQPQHF. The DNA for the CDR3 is TGTGCCAGCTCACCATCAGGCACAGTTGCCTATCAGCCCCAGCATTTT.

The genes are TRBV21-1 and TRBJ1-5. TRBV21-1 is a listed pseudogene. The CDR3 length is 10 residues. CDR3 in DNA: TGTGCCAGCTCGGGGCAGCCCCAGCATTTT. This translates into CASSGQPQHF.

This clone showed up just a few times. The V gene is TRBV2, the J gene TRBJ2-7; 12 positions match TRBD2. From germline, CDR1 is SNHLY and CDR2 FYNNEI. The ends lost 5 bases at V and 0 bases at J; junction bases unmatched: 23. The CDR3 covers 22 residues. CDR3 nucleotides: TGTGCCAGCAGTCAACGACCATCTAGCGGGGGGGCGTCAACCACCCGCTCCTACGAGCAGTACGTC. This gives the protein CASSQRPSSGGASTTRSYEQYV.

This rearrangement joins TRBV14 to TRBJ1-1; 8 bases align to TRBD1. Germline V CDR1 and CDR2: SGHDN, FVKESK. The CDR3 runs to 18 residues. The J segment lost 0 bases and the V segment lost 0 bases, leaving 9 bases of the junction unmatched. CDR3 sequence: CASSQDGLGDRLNTEAFF. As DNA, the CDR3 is TGTGCCAGCAGCCAAGATGGGCTGGGGGACAGGCTGAACACTGAAGCTTTCTTT.

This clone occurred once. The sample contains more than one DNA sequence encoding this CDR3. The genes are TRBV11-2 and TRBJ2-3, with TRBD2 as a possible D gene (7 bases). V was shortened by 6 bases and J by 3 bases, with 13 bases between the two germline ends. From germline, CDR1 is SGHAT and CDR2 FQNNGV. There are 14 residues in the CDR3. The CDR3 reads CASSRGGGTDTQYF. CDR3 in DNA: TGTGCCAGCAGTAGGGGGGGCGGGACAGATACGCAGTATTTT.

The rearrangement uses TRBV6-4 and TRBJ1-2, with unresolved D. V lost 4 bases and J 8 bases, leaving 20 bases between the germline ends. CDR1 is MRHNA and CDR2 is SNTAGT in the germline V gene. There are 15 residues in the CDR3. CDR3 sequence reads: CASSADGGALAGYTF. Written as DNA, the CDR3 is TGTGCCAGCAGTGCCGATGGAGGAGCCCTCGCCGGCTACACCTTC.

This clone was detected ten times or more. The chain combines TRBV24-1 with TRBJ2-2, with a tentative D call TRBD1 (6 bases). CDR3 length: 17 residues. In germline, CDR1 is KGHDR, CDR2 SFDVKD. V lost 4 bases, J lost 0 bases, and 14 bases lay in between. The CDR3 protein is CATSDLSGTTNTGELFF. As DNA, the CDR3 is TGTGCCACCAGTGACTTATCCGGGACAACGAACACCGGGGAGCTGTTTTTT.

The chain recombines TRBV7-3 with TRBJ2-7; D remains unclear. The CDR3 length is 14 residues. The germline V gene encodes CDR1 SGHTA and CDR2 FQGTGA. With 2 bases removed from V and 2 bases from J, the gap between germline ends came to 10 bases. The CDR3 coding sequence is TGTGCCAGCAGCTTATACTACCCGACCTACGAGCAGTACTTC. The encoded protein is CASSLYYPTYEQYF.

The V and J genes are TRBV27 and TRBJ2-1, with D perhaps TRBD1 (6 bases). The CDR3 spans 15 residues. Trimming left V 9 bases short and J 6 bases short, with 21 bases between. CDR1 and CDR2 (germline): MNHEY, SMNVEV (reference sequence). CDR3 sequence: CASTTGQGPFNEQFF. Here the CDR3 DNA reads TGTGCCAGTACCACGGGCCAGGGGCCTTTCAATGAGCAGTTCTTC.

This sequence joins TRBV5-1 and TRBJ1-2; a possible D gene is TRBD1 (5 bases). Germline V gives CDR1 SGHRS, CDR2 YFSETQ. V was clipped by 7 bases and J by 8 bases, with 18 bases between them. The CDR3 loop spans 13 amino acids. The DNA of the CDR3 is TGCGCCAGCCGACGTGATGTGACAGAGGGCTACACCTTC. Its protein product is CASRRDVTEGYTF.

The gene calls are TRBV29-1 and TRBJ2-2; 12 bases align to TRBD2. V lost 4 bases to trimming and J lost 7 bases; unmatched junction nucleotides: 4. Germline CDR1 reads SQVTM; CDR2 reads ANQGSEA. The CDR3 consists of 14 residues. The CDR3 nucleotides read TGCAGCGTTGGCCTAGCGGGGGGGTGCGGGGAGCTGTTTTTT. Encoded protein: CSVGLAGGCGELFF.

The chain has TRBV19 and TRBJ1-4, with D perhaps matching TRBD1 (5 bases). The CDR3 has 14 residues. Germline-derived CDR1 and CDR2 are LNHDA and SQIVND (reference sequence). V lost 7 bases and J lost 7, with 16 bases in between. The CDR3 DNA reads TGTGCCAGTATCGACGGGGGTCTAGGTGAAAAACTGTTTTTT. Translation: CASIDGGLGEKLFF.

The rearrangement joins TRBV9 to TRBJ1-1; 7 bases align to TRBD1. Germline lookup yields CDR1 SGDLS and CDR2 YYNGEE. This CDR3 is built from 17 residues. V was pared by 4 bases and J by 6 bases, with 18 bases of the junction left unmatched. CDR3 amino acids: CASSKTGPTGINPEAFF. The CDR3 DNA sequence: TGTGCCAGCAGCAAGACGGGCCCGACAGGGATTAACCCTGAAGCTTTCTTT.

The chain's CDR3 is CSVGLAFSKQFF. The CDR3 DNA follows: TGCAGCGTCGGACTAGCCTTTAGTAAGCAGTTCTTC. This chain joins TRBV29-1 and TRBJ2-1; 8 bases line up with TRBD2. Germline V gene sequence: CDR1 SQVTM, CDR2 ANQGSEA. The CDR3 is 12 residues long. J gave up 11 bases and V 6 bases, and 9 bases lay outside the gene matches.

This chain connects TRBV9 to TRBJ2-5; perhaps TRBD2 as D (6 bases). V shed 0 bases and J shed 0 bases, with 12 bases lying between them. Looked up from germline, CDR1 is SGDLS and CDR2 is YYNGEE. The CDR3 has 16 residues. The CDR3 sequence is CASSVGASADQETQYF. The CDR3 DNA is TGTGCCAGCAGCGTAGGGGCTAGCGCGGACCAAGAGACCCAGTACTTC.

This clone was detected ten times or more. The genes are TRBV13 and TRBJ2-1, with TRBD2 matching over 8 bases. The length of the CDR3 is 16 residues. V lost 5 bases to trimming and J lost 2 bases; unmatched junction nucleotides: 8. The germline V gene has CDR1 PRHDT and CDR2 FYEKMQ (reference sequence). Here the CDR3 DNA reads TGTGCCAGCAGCCGTTTACTAGCGGTCACCTACAATGAGCAGTTCTTC. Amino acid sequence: CASSRLLAVTYNEQFF.

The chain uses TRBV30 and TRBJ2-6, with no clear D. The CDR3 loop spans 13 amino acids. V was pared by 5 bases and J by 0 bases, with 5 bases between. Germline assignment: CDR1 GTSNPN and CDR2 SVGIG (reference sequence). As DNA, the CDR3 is TGTGCCTGGGAGGTCTCTGGGGCCAACGTCCTGACTTTC. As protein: CAWEVSGANVLTF.

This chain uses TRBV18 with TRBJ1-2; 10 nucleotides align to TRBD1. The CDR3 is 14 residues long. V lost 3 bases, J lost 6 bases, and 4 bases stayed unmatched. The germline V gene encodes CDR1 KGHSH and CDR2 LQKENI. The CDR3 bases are TGTGCCAGCTCACCTACCGGACAGGGGGATGGCTACACCTTC. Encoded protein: CASSPTGQGDGYTF.

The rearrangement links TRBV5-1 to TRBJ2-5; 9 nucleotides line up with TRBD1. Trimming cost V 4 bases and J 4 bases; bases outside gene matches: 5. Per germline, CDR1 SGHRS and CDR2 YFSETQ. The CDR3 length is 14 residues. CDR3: CASSTGTGPETQYF. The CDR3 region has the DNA TGCGCCAGCAGCACTGGGACAGGGCCAGAGACCCAGTACTTC. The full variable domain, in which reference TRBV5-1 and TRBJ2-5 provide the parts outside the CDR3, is KAGVTQTPRYLIKTRGQQVTLSCSPISGHRSVSWYQQTPGQGLQFLFEYFSETQRNKGNFPGRFSGRQFSNSRSEMNVSTLELGDSALYLCASSTGTGPETQYFGPGTRLLVL.

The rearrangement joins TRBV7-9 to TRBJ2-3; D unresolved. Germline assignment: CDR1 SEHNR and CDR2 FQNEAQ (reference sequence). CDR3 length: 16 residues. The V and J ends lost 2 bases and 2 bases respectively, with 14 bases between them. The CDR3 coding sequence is TGTGCCAGCAGCTTAAGTACTGGTCCTCCCACAGATACGCAGTATTTT. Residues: CASSLSTGPPTDTQYF.

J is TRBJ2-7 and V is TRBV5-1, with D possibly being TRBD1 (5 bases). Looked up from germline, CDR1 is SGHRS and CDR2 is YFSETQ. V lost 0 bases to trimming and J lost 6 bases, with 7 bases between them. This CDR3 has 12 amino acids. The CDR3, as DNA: TGCGCCAGCAGCTTGGAAGGGGCCGAGCAGTACGTC. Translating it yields CASSLEGAEQYV.

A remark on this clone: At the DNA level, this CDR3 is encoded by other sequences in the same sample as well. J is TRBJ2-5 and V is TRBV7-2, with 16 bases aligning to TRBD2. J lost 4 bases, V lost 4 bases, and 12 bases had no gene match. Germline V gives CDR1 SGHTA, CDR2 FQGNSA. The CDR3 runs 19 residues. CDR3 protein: CASSSGLAGGRGRGETQYF. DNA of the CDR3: TGTGCCAGCAGCTCGGGACTAGCGGGGGGGCGAGGGAGGGGAGAGACCCAGTACTTC.

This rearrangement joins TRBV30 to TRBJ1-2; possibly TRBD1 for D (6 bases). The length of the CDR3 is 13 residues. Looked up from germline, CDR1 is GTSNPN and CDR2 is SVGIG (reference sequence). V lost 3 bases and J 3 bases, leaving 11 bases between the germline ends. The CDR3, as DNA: TGTGCCTGGAGGAGGGGGGGAGACTATGGCTACACCTTC. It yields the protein CAWRRGGDYGYTF.

CDR3 loop: CASSYAQNGAFF. CDR3 nucleotides: TGTGCCAGCAGTTACGCCCAAAACGGAGCTTTCTTT. The chain is built from TRBV6-5 and TRBJ1-1; D is unclear. The CDR3 runs to 12 residues. Germline-derived CDR1 and CDR2 are MNHEY and SVGAGI. Between the trimmed V and J ends, which lost 2 bases and 10 bases, there was a span of 11 bases.

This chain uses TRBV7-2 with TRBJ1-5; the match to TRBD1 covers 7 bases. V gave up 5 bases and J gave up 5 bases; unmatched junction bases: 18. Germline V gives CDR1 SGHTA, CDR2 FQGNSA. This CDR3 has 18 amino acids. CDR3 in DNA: TGTGCCAGCAGCGGACCGAATTCCAGGGGGTCCTACTATCAGCCCCAGCATTTT. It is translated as CASSGPNSRGSYYQPQHF.

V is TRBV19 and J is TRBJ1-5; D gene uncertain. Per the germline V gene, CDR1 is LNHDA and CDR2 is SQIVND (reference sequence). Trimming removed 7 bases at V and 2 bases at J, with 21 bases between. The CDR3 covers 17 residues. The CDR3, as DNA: TGTGCCAGTACCCAACTTACGGAGGGTGGAGGCAATCAGCCCCAGCATTTT. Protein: CASTQLTEGGGNQPQHF.

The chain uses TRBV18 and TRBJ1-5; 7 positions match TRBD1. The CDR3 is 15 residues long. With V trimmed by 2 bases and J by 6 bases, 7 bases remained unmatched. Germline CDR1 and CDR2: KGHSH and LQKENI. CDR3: CASSPGGNRGQPQHF. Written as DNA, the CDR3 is TGTGCCAGCTCACCAGGGGGGAACAGGGGTCAGCCCCAGCATTTT.

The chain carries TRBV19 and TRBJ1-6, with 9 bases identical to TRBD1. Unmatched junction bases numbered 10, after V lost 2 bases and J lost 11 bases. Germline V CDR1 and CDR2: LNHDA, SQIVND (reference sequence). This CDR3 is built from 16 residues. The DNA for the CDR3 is TGTGCCAGTAGTATAAGCCCGGGACAGGGCGATACACCCCTCCACTTT. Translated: CASSISPGQGDTPLHF.